This T cell receptor beta chain originates from a study of OX40 agonist ivuxolimab in advanced cancers. At the level of the whole study: Ivuxolimab was a fully human IgG2 agonistic monoclonal antibody targeting the costimulatory receptor OX40 (CD134). Prior anti-PD-1, anti-PD-L1 or anti-CTLA-4 therapy was permitted, and checkpoint inhibitors had been received by about two fifths of dose-escalation patients. Of the 50 or so patients in dose escalation, around 20 had hepatocellular carcinoma, about 15 had melanoma, 9 had renal cell carcinoma and 9 had head and neck cancer. Partial responses occurred in three dose-escalation patients: two with cutaneous melanoma and one with hepatocellular carcinoma. Intravenous ivuxolimab was administered to patients every 2 weeks at six dose levels: 0.01, 0.1, 0.3, 1.5, 3 and 10 mg/kg. The paper reports the monotherapy dose-escalation portion (N ≈ 52 patients) of the phase I ivuxolimab trial. Peripheral TCRbeta sequencing was intended to test whether TCR sequence diversity was altered and clonal T-cell expansion was caused by ivuxolimab. A male proportion of 82.7% and a mean age of 60 years, ranging from about 20 to 85, were recorded for the dose-escalation cohort. What the work shows at the level of the full study, not this receptor alone: After ivuxolimab, expanded clones were on average more numerous among CD8+ T cells than among CD4+ T cells. In the 0.1-3.0 mg/kg groups, partial responders were among the patients with the lowest normalized peripheral clonal expansion, particularly in CD8+ T cells. Low levels of normalized T-cell clonal expansion were also seen in some nonresponding patients. At doses from 0.1 to 3.0 mg/kg, clonal expansion was seen in both CD4+ and CD8+ blood T cells between baseline and week 6. Antigen specificity was not determined for the clonally expanded peripheral T cells.

Genomic DNA was isolated from the sorted cells so that the TCRbeta CDR3 region could be sequenced. The immunoSEQ Assay was used for sequencing of TCRbeta CDR3 regions. Imported from immuneACCESS, the table was reduced by TCRdb to in-frame sequences with V and J called. These copies leave out some clones; in studies compared against another copy, an unresolved V gene accounts for under half, and the cause of the remainder is not known. The sample data list about 100,000 clones, and about 86% of these were observed just once. Of the sample, 5.5% is held by the ten largest clones. CDR1 MNHEY and CDR2 SMNVEV are derived from the germline V gene (reference sequence). There are 15 amino acids in the CDR3, from cysteine to phenylalanine inclusive. Kept here is only the CDR3 DNA, which spans 45 bases and is read in frame from base 1. Relative to germline, V is missing 5 bases and J is missing 6 bases, with 10 bases of the junction outside any gene match.

This clone was counted between two and nine times. Its cognate antigen has yet to be identified. Per-base qualities were not stored, and no clone one base away is much larger. Patients with a history of autoimmune disease or receiving systemic immunosuppression were excluded from the trial. Peripheral blood for TCR sequencing was drawn from every dose cohort at baseline, at cycle 4 day 1 and at cycle 7 day 1. Samples were obtained from an open-label, multicenter, first-in-human phase I dose-escalation trial of ivuxolimab. Adults with locally advanced or metastatic melanoma, renal cell carcinoma, hepatocellular carcinoma or head and neck squamous cell carcinoma were enrolled in the trial. Before TCR sequencing, CD4+ and CD8+ T cells were separately sorted from peripheral blood.

This sequence was found in an adult with an advanced solid tumor such as melanoma, head and neck, liver or kidney cancer. Rearrangement joined TRBV27 to TRBJ2-1, and TRBD2 matches 7 of the central bases. This material consisted of CD4+ or CD8+ T cells sorted from blood, taken in a trial of the OX40 agonist ivuxolimab. The CDR3: CASSHLLGGGNEQFF. The nucleotide sequence is TGTGCCAGCAGTCACCTCTTGGGGGGGGGCAATGAGCAGTTCTTC.